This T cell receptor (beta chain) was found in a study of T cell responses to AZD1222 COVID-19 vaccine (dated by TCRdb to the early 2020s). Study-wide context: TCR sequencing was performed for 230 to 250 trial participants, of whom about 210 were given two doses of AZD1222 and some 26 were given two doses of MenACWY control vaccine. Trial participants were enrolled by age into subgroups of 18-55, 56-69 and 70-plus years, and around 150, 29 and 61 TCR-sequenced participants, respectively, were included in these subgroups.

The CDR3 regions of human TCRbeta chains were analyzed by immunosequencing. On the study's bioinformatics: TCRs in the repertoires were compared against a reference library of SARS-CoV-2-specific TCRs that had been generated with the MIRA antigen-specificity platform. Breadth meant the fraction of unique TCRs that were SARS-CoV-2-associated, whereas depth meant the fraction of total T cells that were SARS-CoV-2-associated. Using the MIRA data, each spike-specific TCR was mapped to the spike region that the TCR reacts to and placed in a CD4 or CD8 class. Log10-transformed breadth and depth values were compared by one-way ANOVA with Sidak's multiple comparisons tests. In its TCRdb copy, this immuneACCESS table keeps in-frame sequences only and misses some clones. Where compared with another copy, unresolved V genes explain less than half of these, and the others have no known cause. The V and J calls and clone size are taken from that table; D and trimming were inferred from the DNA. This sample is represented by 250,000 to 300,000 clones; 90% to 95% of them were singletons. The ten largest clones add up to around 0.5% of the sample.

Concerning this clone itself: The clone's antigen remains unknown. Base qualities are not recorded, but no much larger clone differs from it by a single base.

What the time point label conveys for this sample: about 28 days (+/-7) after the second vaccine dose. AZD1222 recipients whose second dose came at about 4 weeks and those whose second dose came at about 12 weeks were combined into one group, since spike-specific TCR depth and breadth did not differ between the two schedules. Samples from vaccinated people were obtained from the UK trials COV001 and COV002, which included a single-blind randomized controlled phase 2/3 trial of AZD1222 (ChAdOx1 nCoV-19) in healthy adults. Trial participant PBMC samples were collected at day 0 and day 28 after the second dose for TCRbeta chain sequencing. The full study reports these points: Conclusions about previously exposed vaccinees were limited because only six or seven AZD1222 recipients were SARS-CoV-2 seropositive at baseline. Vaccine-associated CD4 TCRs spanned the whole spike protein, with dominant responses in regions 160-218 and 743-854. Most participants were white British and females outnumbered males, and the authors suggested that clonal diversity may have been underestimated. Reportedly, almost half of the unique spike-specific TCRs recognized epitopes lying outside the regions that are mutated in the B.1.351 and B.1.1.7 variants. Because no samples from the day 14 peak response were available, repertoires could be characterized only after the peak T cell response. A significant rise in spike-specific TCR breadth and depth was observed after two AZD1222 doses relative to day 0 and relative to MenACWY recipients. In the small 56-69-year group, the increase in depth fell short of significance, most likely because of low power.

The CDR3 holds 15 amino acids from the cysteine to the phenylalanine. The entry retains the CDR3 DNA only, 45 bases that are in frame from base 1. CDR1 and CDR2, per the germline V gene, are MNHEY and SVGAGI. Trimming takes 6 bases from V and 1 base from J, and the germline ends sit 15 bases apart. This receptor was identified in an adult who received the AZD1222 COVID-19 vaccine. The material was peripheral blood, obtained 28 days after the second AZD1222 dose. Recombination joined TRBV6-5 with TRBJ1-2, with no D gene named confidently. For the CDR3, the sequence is CASRGRQRINYGYTF. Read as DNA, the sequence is TGTGCCAGCAGGGGGAGGCAGCGCATTAACTATGGCTACACCTTC.